This TCR beta chain emerged from a study of blood T cell repertoires in COVID-19 (dated by TCRdb to between 2020 and 2021). Some background on the complete study: The collaborator samples originated in the United States, Italy and Spain and spanned the acute and convalescent phases of COVID-19. Where available, HLA class I and class II types were obtained from metadata supplied by the sample provider rather than from assay-based typing. Samples came from the ongoing ImmuneRACE study (first 160 participants) plus 1,254 subjects from 6 global collaborators. The repertoires were released in a freely available public database meant as a resource for research on the immune response to SARS-CoV-2. Subjects who had been exposed to COVID-19, were actively infected with it, or had recovered from it provided the deeply sampled blood TCRbeta repertoires that made up the dataset. A de-identified subject ID, COVID-19 status, age in years and sex were almost always included in the sample metadata. The material from the prospective study consisted of cDNA or gDNA derived from T cells, B-cell-depleted T cells, or PBMCs.

As regards this clone: The antigen it recognizes is unknown. No qualities accompany the bases; no much larger clone lies one base away.

Each collaborating institution followed its own protocols to collect whole blood in K2EDTA tubes. For TCRbeta analysis, collaborators shipped samples in one of three forms: frozen whole blood, isolated PBMCs, or DNA extracted from either of those sample types. General conclusions and limits of the study: The amount of clinical and demographic metadata varied by source and participant and was provided uncurated.

TCRbeta CDR3 regions were amplified from genomic DNA by means of the immunoSEQ Assay, a bias-controlled multiplex PCR. The study's processing was this. Within the assay, amplification of reference gene primers was used to estimate how many nucleated cells each sample contained. To quantify the absolute abundance of each unique TCRbeta CDR3 rearrangement, sequence reads were collapsed and filtered. For each sample, productive Simpson clonality was calculated as the square root of Simpson's diversity index across productive rearrangements. Held by TCRdb, this immuneACCESS table contains in-frame sequences only and omits some clones. Under half of the omission traces to an unresolved V gene where checked; the cause of the rest is unknown. V and J calls and clone size are as listed in that table; D and trimming were resolved from the DNA. The sample profile shows fewer than 110,000 clones; around 90% of them were found once. Clones ranked in the top ten supply roughly 18% of the sample.

The TCR was taken from an elderly woman in a cohort sampled during active COVID-19. Material: peripheral blood.

Read as DNA, the sequence is TGTGCCACCCTGCACAACAAAACCCATTACAATGAGCAGTTCTTC. This yields the protein CATLHNKTHYNEQFF. This receptor chain uses TRBV24-1 and TRBJ2-1, with the D gene uncertain. The germline V gene sets CDR1 to KGHDR and CDR2 to SFDVKD. The trim is 9 bases for V and 4 bases for J, with a gap of 18 bases between the germline ends. Its CDR3 holds 15 amino acids, cysteine through phenylalanine. Left in the record is the CDR3 DNA by itself, 45 bases read in frame from the first base.